This TCR beta chain comes out of a study of post-analysis software for immune sequencing data. Whole-study context: Relapsing-remitting, secondary progressive and progressive-relapsing multiple sclerosis courses were included. Study-wide results and limits: Five or six TRBV segments, TRBV5-6, TRBV5-1 and TRBV20-1 among them, were found more frequent in patients than controls. Significantly decreased normalized Chao1 diversity was recorded for multiple sclerosis patients relative to controls. Same-batch samples co-clustered strongly by F measure.

As for this clonotype: Its antigen is undetermined.

V was clipped by 1 base and J by 5 bases; unmatched bases: 6. CDR1 LGHNA and CDR2 YNFKEQ come from the germline V gene. This CDR3 region has 15 residues. Built from TCR beta cDNA, the libraries had unique molecular identifiers in them. Around 500,000 cDNA molecules were obtained per 1 to 10 million input T cells. TCRdb reanalysed the PCR reads using MiXCR and keeps one entry per CDR3 protein. The sample includes about half a million distinct CDR3 sequences, under 55% of them seen just once. The J gene is TRBJ2-7, the V gene TRBV4-2; the match to TRBD2 covers 9 bases. The specimen was blood. This clonotype originated in a girl aged 10-17 years with multiple sclerosis. The CDR3 sequence: CASSQGISGSNEQYF. The DNA of the CDR3 is TGTGCCAGCAGCCAAGGGATTAGCGGGAGCAACGAGCAGTACTTC.